The 8 T cell receptor beta chains in this list originate from one sample, sequenced in a study of PD-1 blockade in classical Hodgkin lymphoma. Relapse was seen in all patients after autologous stem cell transplantation, and brentuximab vedotin exposure was variable. CD4+ T cells were purified from thawed PBMCs by magnetic negative selection. Profiling relied on immunoSEQ multiplex PCR, and the TCRdb table lists in-frame clones only, not all of them. This table holds about 16,000 clones, 85% found once. The sample consisted of CD4+ T cells from blood, taken at baseline. The receptors derive from a human donor with classical Hodgkin lymphoma.

This chain links TRBV18 with TRBJ2-3; no firm D call. This CDR3 is 12 amino acids long. V was trimmed by 2 bases and J by 2 bases, leaving 2 bases between them. Germline V gene sequence: CDR1 KGHSH, CDR2 LQKENI. The CDR3 sequence is CASSPITDTQYF. The CDR3 DNA sequence: TGTGCCAGCTCACCAATCACAGATACGCAGTATTTT. The whole variable domain, filled in from reference TRBV18 and TRBJ2-3, reads NAGVMQNPRHLVRRRGQEARLRCSPMKGHSHVYWYRQLPEEGLKFMVYLQKENIIDESGMPKERFSAEFPKEGPSILRIQQVVRGDSAAYFCASSPITDTQYFGPGTRLTVL.

This chain uses TRBV18 with TRBJ2-7; the match to TRBD1 covers 7 bases. Per the germline V gene, CDR1 is KGHSH and CDR2 is LQKENI. There are 13 residues in the CDR3. V gave up 2 bases and J gave up 5 bases; unmatched junction bases: 3. CDR3 amino acids: CASSPDRADEQYF. The CDR3 DNA follows: TGTGCCAGCTCACCAGACAGGGCGGACGAGCAGTACTTC.

This chain connects TRBV9 to TRBJ2-2, with TRBD1 as a possible D gene (6 bases). V was clipped by 0 bases and J by 4 bases, with 13 bases between them. The CDR3 runs to 16 residues. From germline, CDR1 is SGDLS and CDR2 YYNGEE. Here the CDR3 reads CASSVGVGTSTGELFF. CDR3 sequence (DNA): TGTGCCAGCAGCGTAGGGGTAGGGACAAGCACCGGGGAGCTGTTTTTT.

V is TRBV7-2 and J is TRBJ2-7, with TRBD2 matching 15 bases. Germline V gene data show CDR1 as SGHTA and CDR2 as FQGNSA. V trimming: 5 bases; J trimming: 12 bases; junction bases outside the gene matches: 8. The CDR3 is made up of 14 amino acids. CDR3: CASSAGLAGGVPYF. Here the CDR3 DNA reads TGTGCCAGCAGCGCGGGACTAGCGGGAGGAGTGCCGTACTTC. Complete variable domain (other parts from reference TRBV7-2 and TRBJ2-7): GAGVSQSPSNKVTEKGKDVELRCDPISGHTALYWYRQSLGQGLEFLIYFQGNSAPDKSGLPSDRFSAERTGGSVSTLTIQRTQQEDSAVYLCASSAGLAGGVPYFGPGTRLTVT.

The V gene is TRBV4-3, the J gene TRBJ2-5, with D unclear. The CDR3 is made up of 16 amino acids. Germline V CDR1 and CDR2: LGHNA, YSLEER. Between the trimmed V and J ends, which lost 0 bases and 4 bases, there was a span of 15 bases. This CDR3 is CASSQDGQVFGETQYF. As DNA, the CDR3 is TGCGCCAGCAGCCAAGATGGGCAGGTCTTTGGAGAGACCCAGTACTTC.

This clone came up a few times. The rearrangement links TRBV4-2 to TRBJ1-1; D perhaps matches TRBD1 (6 bases). The V gene's germline CDR1 is LGHNA and CDR2 YNFKEQ. The CDR3 has 14 amino acids. Deletions cut 4 bases from V and 0 bases from J, with 9 bases between. CDR3: CASSPRGMNTEAFF. The CDR3 DNA reads as TGTGCCAGCAGCCCCAGGGGAATGAACACTGAAGCTTTCTTT.

This sequence joins TRBV9 and TRBJ1-1; D unresolved. Trimming stripped 1 base from V and 4 bases from J, with 14 bases between. The V gene's germline CDR1 is SGDLS and CDR2 YYNGEE. The CDR3 runs 15 residues. The CDR3 here is CASSVTPVEGTEAFF. CDR3 in DNA: TGTGCCAGCAGCGTAACGCCCGTAGAAGGCACTGAAGCTTTCTTT.

This chain connects TRBV5-6 to TRBJ1-3; 7 bases match TRBD1. This CDR3 region has 14 residues. CDR1 SGHDT and CDR2 YYEEEE come from the germline V gene. The V and J ends lost 2 bases and 2 bases, in that order; junction bases with no gene match: 1. The CDR3 sequence is CASSFGTAGNTIYF. The CDR3 coding sequence is TGTGCCAGCAGCTTCGGGACAGCTGGAAACACCATATATTTT.